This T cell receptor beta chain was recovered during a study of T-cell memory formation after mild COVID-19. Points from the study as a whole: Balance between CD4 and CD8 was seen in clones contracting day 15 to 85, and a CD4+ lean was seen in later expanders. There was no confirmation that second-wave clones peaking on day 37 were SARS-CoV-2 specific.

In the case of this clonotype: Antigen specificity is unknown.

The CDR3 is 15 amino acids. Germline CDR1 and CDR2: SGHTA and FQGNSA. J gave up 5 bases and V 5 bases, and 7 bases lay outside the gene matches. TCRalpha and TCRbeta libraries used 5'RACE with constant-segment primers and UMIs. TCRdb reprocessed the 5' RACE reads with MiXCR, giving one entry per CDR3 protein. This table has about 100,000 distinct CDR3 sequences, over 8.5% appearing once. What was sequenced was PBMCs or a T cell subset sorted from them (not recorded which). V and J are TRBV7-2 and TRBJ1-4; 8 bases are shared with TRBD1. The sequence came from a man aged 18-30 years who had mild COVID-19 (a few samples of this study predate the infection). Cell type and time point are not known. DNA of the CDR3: TGTGCCAGCAGCCTGACAGGGGTTTGGAATGAAAAACTGTTTTTT. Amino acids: CASSLTGVWNEKLFF. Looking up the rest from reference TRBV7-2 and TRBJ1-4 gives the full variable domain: GAGVSQSPSNKVTEKGKDVELRCDPISGHTALYWYRQSLGQGLEFLIYFQGNSAPDKSGLPSDRFSAERTGGSVSTLTIQRTQQEDSAVYLCASSLTGVWNEKLFFGSGTQLSVL.